These 15 T cell receptor beta chains share one sample of origin, sequenced in a study of blood T cell repertoires in COVID-19. Data came from immunoSEQ multiplex PCR; TCRdb stores just in-frame clones and leaves some out. The sample shows roughly 100,000 clones, 70% to 80% of them seen only once. The sequenced material came from peripheral blood. Source of these receptors: a man aged 80 or over with COVID-19, enrolled during active disease.

The chain has TRBV28 and TRBJ2-7, with 8 positions matching TRBD1. The CDR3 contains 15 residues. The V gene end was trimmed by 5 bases and the J gene end by 6 bases; junction bases not matched to a gene: 12. Germline V gives CDR1 MDHEN, CDR2 SYDVKM. DNA of the CDR3: TGTGCCAGCAGTGCCCCCGGGACAGGTGTTGGCGAGCAGTACTTC. This gives the protein CASSAPGTGVGEQYF.

The rearrangement links TRBV7-3 to TRBJ2-1, with 12 nucleotides matching TRBD2. The CDR3 contains 15 residues. Per the germline V gene, CDR1 is SGHTA and CDR2 is FQGTGA. V was pared by 4 bases and J by 9 bases, with 7 bases of the junction left unmatched. The CDR3 region is CASSSLAGGGSEQFF. The CDR3 DNA sequence: TGTGCCAGCAGCTCCCTAGCGGGAGGGGGTAGTGAGCAGTTCTTC.

The CDR3 loop is CASSPGTGTYNEQFF. The CDR3 DNA reads TGTGCCAGCTCACCCGGGACAGGGACCTACAATGAGCAGTTCTTC. This chain connects TRBV18 to TRBJ2-1; 9 nucleotides line up with TRBD1. The V and J ends lost 3 bases and 2 bases, in that order; junction bases with no gene match: 2. The V gene's germline CDR1 is KGHSH and CDR2 LQKENI. This CDR3 is 15 amino acids long.

This chain connects TRBV7-9 to TRBJ1-5; D gene unclear. The V gene lost 1 base and the J gene lost 3 bases, with 7 bases spanning the gap. The CDR3 covers 14 residues. CDR1 is SEHNR and CDR2 is FQNEAQ in the germline V gene (reference sequence). DNA of the CDR3: TGTGCCAGCAGCTTAGTGGCGGTCAATCAGCCCCAGCATTTT. Translating it yields CASSLVAVNQPQHF.

This rearrangement joins TRBV6-5 to TRBJ1-1; D gene uncertain. CDR1 is MNHEY, CDR2 SVGAGI, per germline. Deletions cut 8 bases from V and 3 bases from J, with 10 bases between. This CDR3 has 12 amino acids. CDR3 DNA: TGTGCCAGCGCCGGAGCCTACACTGAAGCTTTCTTT. Translated: CASAGAYTEAFF.

The chain employs TRBV6-5 and TRBJ2-5, with TRBD2 matching 7 bases. CDR1 is MNHEY and CDR2 is SVGAGI in the germline V gene. The V segment lost 6 bases and the J segment 4 bases; nucleotides outside the gene matches: 5. This CDR3 comprises 13 residues. The CDR3 region has the DNA TGTGCCAGCAGGGGGGAGGGGAGAGAGACCCAGTACTTC. This gives the protein CASRGEGRETQYF.

The chain is built from TRBV28 and TRBJ2-7, with TRBD1 identical over 8 bases. CDR1 and CDR2 (germline): MDHEN, SYDVKM. V lost 2 bases and J lost 6; bases outside the gene matches: 6. This CDR3 comprises 14 residues. This chain's CDR3 is CASSLIGRGLEQYF. CDR3 in DNA: TGTGCCAGCAGTTTAATAGGCAGGGGGCTCGAGCAGTACTTC.

The chain recombines TRBV4-1 with TRBJ2-7; tentatively, D is TRBD2 (5 bases). Germline CDR1 and CDR2: MGHRA and YSYEKL. There are 16 residues in the CDR3. V lost 1 base and J 4 bases, leaving 17 bases between the germline ends. CDR3 sequence: CASSQAESSSVYEQYF. The CDR3 region has the DNA TGCGCCAGCAGCCAAGCAGAGTCTAGCTCAGTGTACGAGCAGTACTTC.

This sequence joins TRBV11-2 and TRBJ2-7; D gene uncertain. The V end was cut by 3 bases, the J end by 0 bases, with 6 bases between. The CDR3 spans 13 residues. Germline V gene lookup returns CDR1 SGHAT and CDR2 FQNNGV. The CDR3 region has the DNA TGTGCCAGCAGCTTTACTACCTCCTACGAGCAGTACTTC. This codes for CASSFTTSYEQYF.

This clone was picked up one time. The chain uses TRBV21-1 and TRBJ2-5; no check of the table's D call, TRBD1, against the DNA was made. TRBV21-1 is a pseudogene segment. The CDR3 extends over 15 amino acids. DNA of the CDR3: TGTGCCAGCAGCCCTTCAGGGGACAGGGAAGAGACCCAGTACTTC. This sequence encodes CASSPSGDREETQYF.

A few counts support this clone. V usage is TRBV6-5 and J usage is TRBJ1-1; D unclear. From germline, CDR1 is MNHEY and CDR2 SVGAGI. This CDR3 has 15 residues. Deletions cut 6 bases from V and 5 bases from J, with 19 bases between. The CDR3 coding sequence is TGTGCCAGCAGCCGCGGGCCTACTATAGATACTGAAGCTTTCTTT. Its translation is CASSRGPTIDTEAFF.

The chain has TRBV9 and TRBJ2-3; D is undetermined. V lost 3 bases to trimming and J lost 2 bases, with 4 bases between them. Germline CDR1 is SGDLS and CDR2 is YYNGEE. The CDR3 consists of 12 residues. CDR3 sequence reads: CASSASTDTQYF. The DNA for the CDR3 is TGTGCCAGCAGCGCCTCCACAGATACGCAGTATTTT. The full variable domain, completed using reference TRBV9 and TRBJ2-3, is DSGVTQTPKHLITATGQRVTLRCSPRSGDLSVYWYQQSLDQGLQFLIQYYNGEERAKGNILERFSAQQFPDLHSELNLSSLELGDSALYFCASSASTDTQYFGPGTRLTVL.

The chain is built from TRBV28 and TRBJ1-6; 10 bases line up with TRBD1. Trimming cost V 2 bases and J 6 bases; bases outside gene matches: 4. The V gene's germline CDR1 is MDHEN and CDR2 SYDVKM. This CDR3 comprises 16 residues. Here the CDR3 DNA reads TGTGCCAGCAGTTTACGACAGGGGGCGGGTAATTCACCCCTCCACTTT. Translated: CASSLRQGAGNSPLHF.

The CDR3 nucleotides are TGTGCCAGCAGCTTAGGTGGGAGTGGGCGCCTGACGGACGAGCAGTACTTC. Its translation is CASSLGGSGRLTDEQYF. The chain combines TRBV5-6 with TRBJ2-7; tentatively, D is TRBD2 (5 bases). Germline V gene sequence: CDR1 SGHDT, CDR2 YYEEEE. The V and J ends lost 2 bases and 5 bases respectively, with 23 bases between them. This CDR3 spans 17 amino acids.

The genes are TRBV28 and TRBJ1-2; no reliable D call. The CDR3 totals 13 residues. Trimming pared 3 bases from V and 5 bases from J, leaving 10 bases between. Germline CDR1 reads MDHEN; CDR2 reads SYDVKM. The CDR3 coding sequence is TGTGCCAGCAGTTTCTCGGGGAGGTATGGCTACACCTTC. The encoded protein is CASSFSGRYGYTF.